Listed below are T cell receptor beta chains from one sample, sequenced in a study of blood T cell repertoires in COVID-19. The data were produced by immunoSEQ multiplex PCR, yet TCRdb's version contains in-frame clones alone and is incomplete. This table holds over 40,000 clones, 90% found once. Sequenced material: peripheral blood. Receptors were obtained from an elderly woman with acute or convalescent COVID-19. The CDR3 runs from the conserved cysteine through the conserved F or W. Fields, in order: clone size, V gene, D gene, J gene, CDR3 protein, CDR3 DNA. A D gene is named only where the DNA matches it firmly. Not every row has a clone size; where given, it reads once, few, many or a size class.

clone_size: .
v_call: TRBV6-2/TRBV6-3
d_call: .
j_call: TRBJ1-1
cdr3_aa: CASSSRNTEAFF
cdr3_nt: TGTGCCAGCAGTTCCAGAAACACTGAAGCTTTCTTT

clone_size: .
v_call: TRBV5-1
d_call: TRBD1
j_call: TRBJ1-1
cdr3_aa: CASSPRGTGETEAFF
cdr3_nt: TGCGCCAGCAGCCCGAGGGGGACAGGGGAAACTGAAGCTTTCTTT

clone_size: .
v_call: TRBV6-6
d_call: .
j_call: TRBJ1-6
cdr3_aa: CASSWSESSYNSPLHF
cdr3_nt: TGTGCCAGCAGTTGGTCAGAAAGCTCCTATAATTCACCCCTCCACTTT

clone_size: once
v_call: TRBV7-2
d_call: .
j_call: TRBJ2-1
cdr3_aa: CASSLRTIQPGEQFF
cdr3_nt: TGTGCCAGCAGCTTGAGAACCATTCAGCCCGGGGAGCAGTTCTTC

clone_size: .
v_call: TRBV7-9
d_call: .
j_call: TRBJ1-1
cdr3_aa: CASNLGHRALENTEAFF
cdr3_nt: TGTGCCAGCAACTTGGGCCACAGGGCGCTAGAGAACACTGAAGCTTTCTTT

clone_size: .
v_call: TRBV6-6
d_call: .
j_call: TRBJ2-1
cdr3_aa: CASNHDGSNNEQFF
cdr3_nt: TGTGCCAGCAACCACGACGGGTCCAACAATGAGCAGTTCTTC

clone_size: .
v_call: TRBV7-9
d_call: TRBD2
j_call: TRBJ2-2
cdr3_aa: CASSVGLAGGLTGELFF
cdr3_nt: TGTGCCAGCAGCGTGGGACTAGCGGGAGGGCTAACCGGGGAGCTGTTTTTT

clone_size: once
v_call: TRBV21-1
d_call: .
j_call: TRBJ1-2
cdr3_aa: CASIARGQNIYGYTF
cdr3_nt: TGTGCCAGCATAGCCCGTGGACAGAACATTTATGGCTACACCTTC

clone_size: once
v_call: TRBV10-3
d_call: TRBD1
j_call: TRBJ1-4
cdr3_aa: CAISGGQTTNEKLFF
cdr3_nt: TGTGCCATCAGTGGGGGACAGACAACTAATGAAAAACTGTTTTTT

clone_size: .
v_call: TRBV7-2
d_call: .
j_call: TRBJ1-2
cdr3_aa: CASSIESEGGYTF
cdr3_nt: TGTGCCAGCAGCATCGAAAGCGAGGGTGGCTACACCTTC

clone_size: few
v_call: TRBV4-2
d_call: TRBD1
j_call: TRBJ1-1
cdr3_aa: CASSQQTGVTEAFF
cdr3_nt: TGTGCCAGCAGCCAACAGACAGGGGTCACTGAAGCTTTCTTT

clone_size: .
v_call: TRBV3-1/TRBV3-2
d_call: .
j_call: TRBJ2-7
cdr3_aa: CASRSTSSYEQYF
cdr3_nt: TGTGCCAGCAGATCGACTAGCTCCTACGAGCAGTACTTC

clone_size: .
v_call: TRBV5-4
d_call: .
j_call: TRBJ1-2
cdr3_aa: CASSSMDRRSYTF
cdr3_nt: TGTGCCAGCAGCTCCATGGACAGAAGGAGCTACACCTTC

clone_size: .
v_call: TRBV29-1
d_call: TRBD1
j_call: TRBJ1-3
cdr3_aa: CSVKSGGGGNTIYF
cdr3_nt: TGCAGCGTTAAGTCAGGGGGCGGCGGAAACACCATATATTTT

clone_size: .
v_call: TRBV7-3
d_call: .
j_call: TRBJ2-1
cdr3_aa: CASSLTRDNEQFF
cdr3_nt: TGTGCCAGCAGCCTTACTAGGGACAATGAGCAGTTCTTC

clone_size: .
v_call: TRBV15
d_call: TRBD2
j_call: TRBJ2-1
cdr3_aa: CATSRGYREEANEQFF
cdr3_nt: TGTGCCACCAGCAGGGGGTATCGGGAGGAGGCCAATGAGCAGTTCTTC